The 13 T cell receptor beta chains presented below share a single source sample, sequenced in a study of blood T cells in healthy people across ages. Alongside a J-beta primer mix, a sample-barcoded 5' primer served in a second PCR lasting about 7 to 12 cycles. TCRdb called the 5' RACE reads again in MiXCR, with one record for every CDR3 protein. The table has approximately 800,000 distinct CDR3 sequences, 36% seen once. The specimen was blood. These receptors all stem from a man between 18 and 29 years old in good health.

V is TRBV4-1 and J is TRBJ2-3; 9 bases are shared with TRBD2. This CDR3 region has 17 residues. V trimming: 0 bases; J trimming: 4 bases; junction bases outside the gene matches: 8. Germline values: CDR1 MGHRA, CDR2 YSYEKL. The CDR3 reads CASSQEAAGGHSDTQYF. DNA for the CDR3: TGCGCCAGCAGCCAAGAGGCGGCGGGGGGGCATTCAGATACGCAGTATTTT.

This rearrangement joins TRBV12-3 or TRBV12-4 to TRBJ1-5, with a weak D call TRBD1 (5 bases). The CDR3 is 13 residues long. The ends were cut back, 7 bases at V and 2 bases at J, with 9 bases in the middle. The DNA for the CDR3 is TGTGCCAGCAAACAGGACGGCAATCAGCCCCAGCATTTT. This sequence encodes CASKQDGNQPQHF.

Many counts were recorded for this clonotype. The rearrangement links TRBV6-5 to TRBJ1-2, with 9 positions matching TRBD1. The CDR3 consists of 15 residues. The germline gives CDR1 MNHEY, CDR2 SVGAGI. With 2 bases clipped from V and 8 bases from J, the junction kept 9 bases outside the gene matches. Here the CDR3 DNA reads TGTGCCAGCAGTTACCGGTCGGGACAGGGTAGCGGCTACACCTTC. Amino acid sequence: CASSYRSGQGSGYTF.

The rearrangement links TRBV6-6 to TRBJ2-5, with D tentatively TRBD2 (7 bases). CDR3 length equals 14 residues. The ends were cut back, 8 bases at V and 5 bases at J, with 18 bases in the middle. Germline V gene data show CDR1 as MNHNY and CDR2 as SVGAGI (reference sequence). The CDR3: CASLGGGKRETQYF. In nucleotides, the CDR3 is TGTGCCAGCCTGGGAGGGGGAAAGCGGGAGACCCAGTACTTC.

A word on this clonotype: The junction and the germline gene differ at one end; a read error may be behind it. The rearrangement joins TRBV9 to TRBJ1-2; 8 nucleotides align to TRBD1. Germline-derived CDR1 and CDR2 are SGDLS and YYNGEE. The CDR3 sequence is 15 residues long. Here the CDR3 DNA reads TGTGCCGGCAGCCTCAGGACAGGGATGGACTATGGCTACACCTTC. This encodes CAGSLRTGMDYGYTF.

The chain links TRBV20-1 to TRBJ2-5; the match to TRBD1 covers 7 bases. From germline, CDR1 is DFQATT and CDR2 SNEGSKA (reference sequence). The CDR3 consists of 13 residues. The ends lost 4 bases at V and 4 bases at J; junction bases unmatched: 6. The CDR3 sequence is CSAKWTGRETQYF. The CDR3 region has the DNA TGCAGTGCTAAATGGACAGGCCGAGAGACCCAGTACTTC.

The V call is TRBV5-1, the J call TRBJ2-1; 8 bases fit TRBD1. The germline gives CDR1 SGHRS, CDR2 YFSETQ. Germline trimming cut 4 bases from V and 5 bases from J; bases unmatched to any gene: 17. The CDR3 has 18 residues. The CDR3 DNA reads as TGCGCCAGCAGCCAAAATACACTGGACAGGGCGGTCAACAATGAGCAGTTCTTC. Translating it yields CASSQNTLDRAVNNEQFF.

This clonotype was picked up a small number of times. The gene calls are TRBV19 and TRBJ2-3; no clear D gene. Germline loops: CDR1 LNHDA, CDR2 SQIVND (reference sequence). Trimming cost V 3 bases and J 2 bases, with 9 bases left between them. The CDR3 spans 14 residues. For the CDR3, the DNA is TGTGCCAGTAGTATGATTCTAAACACAGATACGCAGTATTTT. The encoded protein is CASSMILNTDTQYF.

This clonotype was counted many times. The chain combines TRBV20-1 with TRBJ1-2; D not resolved. The CDR3 has 15 amino acids. The germline V and J ends were trimmed by 0 bases and 8 bases, with 19 bases remaining between them. CDR1 DFQATT and CDR2 SNEGSKA come from the germline V gene (reference sequence). The CDR3 spells CSARDRLGSRGGYTF. The CDR3 DNA sequence: TGCAGTGCTAGAGATCGACTTGGGAGTCGAGGAGGCTACACCTTC.

The chain joins TRBV12-3 or TRBV12-4 to TRBJ2-1; 11 positions agree with TRBD2. This CDR3 has 16 amino acids. With 6 bases clipped from V and 7 bases from J, the junction kept 11 bases outside the gene matches. CDR3 DNA: TGTGCCAGCAGACCGCCCGGGACTAGCGGACGTAATGAGCAGTTCTTC. Its protein is CASRPPGTSGRNEQFF.

The J gene is TRBJ1-1, the V gene TRBV6-2 or TRBV6-3; no firm D call. CDR3 size: 13 residues. V gave up 4 bases and J gave up 0 bases, with 6 bases separating them. Germline CDR1 reads MNHEY; CDR2 reads SVGEGT. The CDR3 DNA is TGTGCCAGCAGTTTAATCATGAACACTGAAGCTTTCTTT. Translated: CASSLIMNTEAFF.

The rearrangement links TRBV7-9 to TRBJ2-5; D gene uncertain. The germline gives CDR1 SEHNR, CDR2 FQNEAQ (reference sequence). The CDR3 is 12 residues long. The germline V and J ends were trimmed by 1 base and 4 bases, with 4 bases remaining between them. The CDR3 bases are TGTGCCAGCAGCTTAGAGCTAGAGACCCAGTACTTC. It is translated as CASSLELETQYF.

This clonotype turned up a few times. The V and J genes are TRBV12-3 or TRBV12-4 and TRBJ1-5, with D tentatively TRBD1 (6 bases). The CDR3 runs 14 residues. The V gene lost 4 bases and the J gene lost 10 bases, with 17 bases spanning the gap. DNA of the CDR3: TGTGCCAGCAGTTCCTCAAGGGGGGCGCTACCCCAGCATTTT. It encodes CASSSSRGALPQHF.